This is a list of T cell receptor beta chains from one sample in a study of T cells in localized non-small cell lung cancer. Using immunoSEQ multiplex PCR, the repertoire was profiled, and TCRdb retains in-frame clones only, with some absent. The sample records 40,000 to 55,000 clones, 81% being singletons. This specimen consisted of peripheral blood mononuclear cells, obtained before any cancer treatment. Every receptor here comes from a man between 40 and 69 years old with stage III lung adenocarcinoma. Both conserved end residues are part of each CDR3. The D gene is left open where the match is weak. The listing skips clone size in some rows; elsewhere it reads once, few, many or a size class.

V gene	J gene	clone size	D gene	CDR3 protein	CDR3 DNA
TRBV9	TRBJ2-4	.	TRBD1	CASSVTGTGSQYF	TGTGCCAGCAGCGTTACCGGGACAGGGAGTCAGTACTTC
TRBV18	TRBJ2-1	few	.	CASSPLPGSYNEQFF	TGTGCCAGCTCACCACTGCCAGGGTCCTACAATGAGCAGTTCTTC
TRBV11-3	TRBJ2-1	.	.	CASSSSRNEQFF	TGTGCCAGCAGCTCCAGCAGAAATGAGCAGTTCTTC
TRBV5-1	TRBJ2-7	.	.	CASSLGPVPSYEQYF	TGCGCCAGCAGCTTGGGCCCGGTCCCCTCCTACGAGCAGTACTTC
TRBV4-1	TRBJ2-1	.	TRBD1	CASSQLTGGWYNEQFF	TGCGCCAGCAGCCAACTGACAGGGGGCTGGTACAATGAGCAGTTCTTC
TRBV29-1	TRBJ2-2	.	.	CSVEDFGELFF	TGCAGCGTTGAAGATTTCGGGGAGCTGTTTTTT
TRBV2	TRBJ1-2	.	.	CASSERGNYGYTF	TGTGCCAGCAGTGAAAGGGGGAACTATGGCTACACCTTC
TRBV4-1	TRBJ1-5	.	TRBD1	CASSQPGQGREPQHF	TGCGCCAGCAGCCAACCGGGACAGGGGAGGGAGCCCCAGCATTTT
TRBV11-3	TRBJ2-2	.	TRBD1	CASSPPGQENTGELFF	TGTGCCAGCAGCCCCCCGGGACAGGAGAACACCGGGGAGCTGTTTTTT
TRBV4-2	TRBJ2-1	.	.	CASSQDYVTAGEQFF	TGTGCCAGCAGCCAAGACTACGTGACAGCGGGTGAGCAGTTCTTC
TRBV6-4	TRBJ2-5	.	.	CATTTGAGSLQETQYF	TGTGCCACCACAACCGGGGCGGGCAGTTTACAAGAGACCCAGTACTTC
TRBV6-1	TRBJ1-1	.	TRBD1	CASSGRFRTGGASEAFF	TGTGCCAGCAGTGGTAGATTTAGGACAGGGGGCGCCTCTGAAGCTTTCTTT
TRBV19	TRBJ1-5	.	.	CASSRGVGSNQPQHF	TGTGCCAGTAGTAGAGGGGTGGGGAGCAATCAGCCCCAGCATTTT
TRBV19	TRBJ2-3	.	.	CASSNRGEDTQYF	TGTGCCAGTAGTAACCGCGGGGAGGATACGCAGTATTTT
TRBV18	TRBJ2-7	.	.	CASSPKLGGEQYF	TGTGCCAGCTCACCGAAACTTGGGGGGGAGCAGTACTTC
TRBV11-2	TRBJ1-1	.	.	CASSLVTGAMNTEAFF	TGTGCCAGCAGCTTAGTGACAGGAGCCATGAACACTGAAGCTTTCTTT
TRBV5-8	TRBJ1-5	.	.	CASSLRSGFRNQPQHF	TGTGCCAGCAGCTTGAGGTCGGGGTTTCGCAATCAGCCCCAGCATTTT
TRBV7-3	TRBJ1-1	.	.	CASSLNPGVNTEAFF	TGTGCCAGCAGCTTAAACCCAGGGGTGAACACTGAAGCTTTCTTT
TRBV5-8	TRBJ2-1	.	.	CASSLGSTLYNEQFF	TGTGCCAGCAGCTTGGGCTCCACATTATACAATGAGCAGTTCTTC
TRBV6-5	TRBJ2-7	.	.	CASSYLRDSHEQYF	TGTGCCAGCAGTTACCTCCGGGACTCTCACGAGCAGTACTTC
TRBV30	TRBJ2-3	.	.	CAWSVHPRGPADTQYF	TGTGCCTGGAGTGTCCACCCCAGGGGTCCGGCAGATACGCAGTATTTT
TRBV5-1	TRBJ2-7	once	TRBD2	CASSRQRGSSYEQYF	TGCGCCAGCAGTCGCCAGCGGGGGAGTTCCTACGAGCAGTACTTC
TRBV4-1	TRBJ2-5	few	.	CASSQVFGETQYF	TGCGCCAGCAGCCAAGTGTTTGGGGAGACCCAGTACTTC
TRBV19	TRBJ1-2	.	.	CASRPFDRPSGYTF	TGTGCCAGTAGGCCCTTCGACAGGCCCTCGGGCTACACCTTC
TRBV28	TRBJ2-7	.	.	CASSLIGSYEQYF	TGTGCCAGCAGTTTAATAGGATCCTACGAGCAGTACTTC
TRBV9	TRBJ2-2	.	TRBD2	CASSSSGGNTGELFF	TGTGCCAGCAGCTCAAGCGGGGGTAACACCGGGGAGCTGTTTTTT
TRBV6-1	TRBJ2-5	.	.	CASSEGTSQETQYF	TGTGCCAGCAGTGAAGGGACCTCCCAAGAGACCCAGTACTTC
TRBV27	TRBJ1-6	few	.	CASSLSGELGSPLHF	TGTGCCAGCAGTTTATCGGGGGAACTAGGTTCACCCCTCCACTTT
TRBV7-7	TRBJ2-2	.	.	CASSAPGTGELFF	TGTGCCAGCAGCGCCCCCGGCACCGGGGAGCTGTTTTTT
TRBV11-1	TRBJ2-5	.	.	CASSFGVEETQYF	TGTGCCAGCAGCTTTGGGGTTGAAGAGACCCAGTACTTC
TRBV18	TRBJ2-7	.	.	CASSPSGNEQYF	TGTGCCAGCTCACCGTCCGGGAACGAGCAGTACTTC
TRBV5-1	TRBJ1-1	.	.	CASSRTGMNTEAFF	TGCGCCAGCAGCAGAACAGGGATGAACACTGAAGCTTTCTTT
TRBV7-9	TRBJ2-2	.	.	CASSLAGAGELFF	TGTGCCAGCAGCTTAGCGGGGGCCGGGGAGCTGTTTTTT
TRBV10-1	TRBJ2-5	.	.	CASSKAGGNQETQYF	TGCGCCAGCTCGAAAGCAGGGGGGAACCAAGAGACCCAGTACTTC
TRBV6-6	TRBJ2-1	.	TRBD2	CASSYPSLSGGAFF	TGTGCCAGCAGTTACCCCTCATTGAGCGGGGGGGCGTTCTTC
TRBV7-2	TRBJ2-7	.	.	CASSLDTGTYEQYF	TGTGCCAGCAGCTTAGATACAGGGACCTACGAGCAGTACTTC
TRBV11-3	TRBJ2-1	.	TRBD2	CASSPGGRNEQFF	TGTGCCAGCAGTCCGGGGGGGCGGAATGAGCAGTTCTTC
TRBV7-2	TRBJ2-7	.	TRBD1	CASSPMTGSYEQYF	TGTGCCAGCAGCCCAATGACAGGGTCCTACGAGCAGTACTTC
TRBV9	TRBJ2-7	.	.	CASSARADLRDPYEQYF	TGTGCCAGCAGCGCCAGGGCGGACCTCCGCGACCCCTACGAGCAGTACTTC
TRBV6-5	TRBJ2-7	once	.	CASTSLYEQYF	TGTGCCAGCACCTCCCTCTACGAGCAGTACTTC
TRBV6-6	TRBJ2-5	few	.	CASSYETTRTSQYF	TGTGCCAGCAGTTACGAGACTACCAGAACATCCCAGTACTTC
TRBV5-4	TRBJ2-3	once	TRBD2	CASSAGLAGSTSTDTQYF	TGTGCCAGCAGCGCCGGACTAGCGGGGAGTACTAGCACAGATACGCAGTATTTT
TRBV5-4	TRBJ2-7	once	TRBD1	CASSPGQENSYEQYF	TGTGCCAGCAGCCCGGGACAGGAAAACTCCTACGAGCAGTACTTC
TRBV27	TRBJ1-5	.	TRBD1	CASNWGQHSNQPQHF	TGTGCCAGCAACTGGGGACAGCATAGCAATCAGCCCCAGCATTTT
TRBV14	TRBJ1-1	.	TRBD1	CASSELTGKNTEAFF	TGTGCCAGCAGCGAACTGACAGGGAAGAACACTGAAGCTTTCTTT
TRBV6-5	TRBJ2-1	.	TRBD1	CASIGDRDYEQFF	TGTGCCAGCATAGGGGACAGGGATTATGAGCAGTTCTTC
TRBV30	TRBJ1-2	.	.	CAWVLGGEGYGYTF	TGTGCCTGGGTTCTCGGGGGTGAGGGCTATGGCTACACCTTC
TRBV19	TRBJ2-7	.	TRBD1	CASSNGQGEYEQYF	TGTGCCAGTAGTAACGGACAGGGAGAATACGAGCAGTACTTC
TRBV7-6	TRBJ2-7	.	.	CASSKDLGGEQYF	TGTGCCAGCAGCAAGGACCTTGGAGGCGAGCAGTACTTC